Described below is a single TCR beta chain sequence and its context. Its cognate antigen is unknown. The data derive from a study of T cell repertoires in aging, cancer and after chemotherapy. Background on the study: Patients with glioblastoma brain tumors were sampled before and after temozolomide-based therapy.

Whole-study results and caveats: Loss of evenness, beyond lost richness, contributed to age-related TCR diversity decline in cancer patients.

The germline CDR1 and CDR2 sequences are SGHNT and YENEEA. The CDR3 consists of 16 residues. Trimming left V 2 bases short and J 0 bases short, with 8 bases between. TRB rearrangements spanning V, D and J were amplified using mixed TRB-A/B primers. TCRdb reanalysed the multiplex PCR reads using MiXCR and keeps one entry per CDR3 protein. Among roughly 4,600 distinct CDR3 sequences listed, roughly 70% were seen once. Amplification of TCR beta used genomic DNA extracted from peripheral blood. The gene calls are TRBV11-3 and TRBJ1-6; D call uncertain. Sequenced: blood. The receptor was isolated from a human donor with a solid tumor. CDR3 DNA: TGTGCCAGCAGCTTATTCCGGAACTCCTATAATTCACCCCTCCACTTT. Protein sequence: CASSLFRNSYNSPLHF.